The 7 T cell receptor beta chains reported below all come from one sample, sequenced in a study of kidney transplant recipient with SARS-CoV-2 infection. TCRdb reprocessed the reads via MiXCR and lists one record per CDR3 protein. The table records about 240,000 distinct CDR3 sequences, 29% of them present only once. This specimen was a blood sample, taken at baseline and between days 110 and 120 from a kidney transplant recipient. All receptors derive from a male patient aged 30 to 39 who had COVID-19 and was a kidney transplant recipient. The T cells may come from the graft donor.

In the case of this clonotype: A much more abundant neighbour one base away suggests this may be a read error. J is TRBJ1-6 and V is TRBV7-2; D is perhaps TRBD1 (6 bases). Germline CDR1 and CDR2: SGHTA and FQGNSA. This CDR3 has 17 amino acids. CDR3 region: CAGSDEGGYSYNSPLHF. CDR3 sequence (DNA): TGTGCCGGCAGCGACGAGGGGGGGTACTCCTATAATTCACCCCTCCACTTT.

This clonotype was observed a single time. A much larger clone is a single base away; this may be a read error. The rearrangement uses TRBV5-1 and TRBJ1-3; no clear D. This CDR3 has 16 amino acids. Germline-derived CDR1 and CDR2 are SGHRS and YFSETQ. The CDR3 protein is CAGSPPDRDSGNTIYF. The CDR3 DNA follows: TGCGCCGGCAGCCCCCCAGACCGAGACTCTGGAAACACCATATATTTT.

As for this clonotype: A much bigger clone sits one base away, suggesting this may be a read error. V and J are TRBV21-1 and TRBJ2-3. TRBV21-1 is shown as a pseudogene. CDR3 size: 17 residues. The CDR3 nucleotides are TGTGCCGGCAGAAAGGATATAGCTACAGTCATGCAAGATACGCAGTATTTT. It is translated as CAGRKDIATVMQDTQYF.

This clonotype was seen more than once but under ten times. The V call is TRBV20-1, the J call TRBJ1-4, with no clear D. Trimming stripped 3 bases from V and 8 bases from J, with 13 bases between. Germline lookup yields CDR1 DFQATT and CDR2 SNEGSKA (reference sequence). The CDR3 loop spans 13 amino acids. This CDR3 is CSARDGKNEKLFF. CDR3 DNA: TGCAGTGCTAGGGACGGGAAAAACGAAAAACTGTTTTTT.

This clonotype has only a few counts. V usage is TRBV11-3 and J usage is TRBJ2-6, with TRBD2 matching 7 bases. After removal of 4 bases from V and 1 base from J, the junction contained 19 bases not matched to a gene. Germline V CDR1 and CDR2: SGHNT, YENEEA. The CDR3 contains 21 residues. The CDR3 nucleotides are TGTGCCAGCAGCTCCAGGCGGGGGAGCGTAGCCACGGGGTCTGGGGCCAACGTCCTGACTTTC. It yields the protein CASSSRRGSVATGSGANVLTF.

On this clonotype itself: A much larger clonotype is one base distant, so this may be a read error. V is TRBV3-1 and J is TRBJ2-2, with D tentatively TRBD2 (6 bases). The germline CDR1 and CDR2 sequences are LGHDT and YNNKEL (reference sequence). The CDR3 loop spans 18 amino acids. CDR3 amino acids: CASSTNSPISGLTGGLFF. CDR3 sequence (DNA): TGTGCCAGCAGCACGAATTCTCCCATTTCAGGCTTGACCGGGGGGCTGTTTTTT.

Comments on this clonotype: A single base separates this from a much larger clone, so it may be a read error. This chain links TRBV6-8 with TRBJ2-2; D is undetermined. This CDR3 region has 14 residues. CDR1 is MNHGY and CDR2 is SAAAGT in the germline V gene. CDR3 bases: TGTGCCGGCAGTTATCAGGAACGGACCGGGGAGCTGTTTTTT. It specifies CAGSYQERTGELFF.